This TCR beta chain stems from a study of control samples from healthy donors and cancer patients (dated by TCRdb to 2018 to 2021). A word on this clone: No antigen is known for it. The sample holds no much larger clone one base away, and base qualities are not on file.

Receptors were amplified or captured by the immunoSEQ multiplex PCR assay. As stored in TCRdb, this immuneACCESS dataset retains in-frame rearrangements with V and J assigned. A fraction of the clones does not appear; measured against another copy, unresolved V genes explain less than half of the discrepancy, and the remainder lacks a known reason. In all, the sample holds around 85,000 clones, and around 94% of those were seen once. The top ten clones comprise 4.5% to 5.5% of the sample. Including the terminal cysteine and phenylalanine, the CDR3 comprises 15 residues. The read is trimmed to its CDR3 DNA, 45 bases read in frame from base 1. After removal of 4 bases from V and 8 bases from J, the junction retains 9 bases not matched to a gene. CDR1 and CDR2, looked up from the germline V gene, are SGHDN and FVKESK.

The receptor was isolated from a woman younger than 30 in good health. Recombination connected TRBV14 to TRBJ1-2; 11 central bases correspond to TRBD1. Sequences were obtained from blood. The CDR3 region reads CASSPLVRTGGGYTF. The DNA sequence is as follows: TGTGCCAGCAGCCCTCTAGTAAGGACAGGGGGCGGCTACACCTTC. The entire variable domain, with the stretches around the CDR3 drawn from the reference TRBV14 and TRBJ1-2 proteins, is EAGVTQFPSHSVIEKGQTVTLRCDPISGHDNLYWYRRVMGKEIKFLLHFVKESKQDESGMPNNRFLAERTGGTYSTLKVQPAELEDSGVYFCASSPLVRTGGGYTFGSGTRLTVV.